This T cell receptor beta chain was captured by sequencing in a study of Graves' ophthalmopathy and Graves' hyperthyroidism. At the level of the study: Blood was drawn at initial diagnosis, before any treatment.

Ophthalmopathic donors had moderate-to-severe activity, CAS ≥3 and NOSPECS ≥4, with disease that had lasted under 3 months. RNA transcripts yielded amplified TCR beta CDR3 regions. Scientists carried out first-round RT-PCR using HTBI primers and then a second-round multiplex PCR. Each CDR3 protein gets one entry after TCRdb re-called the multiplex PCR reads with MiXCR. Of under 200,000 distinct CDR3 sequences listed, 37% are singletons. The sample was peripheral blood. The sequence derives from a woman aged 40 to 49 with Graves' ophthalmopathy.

CDR3 amino acids: CSVEIQGWETQYF. The CDR3 DNA is TGCAGCGTTGAAATACAGGGTTGGGAGACCCAGTACTTC. The rearrangement joins TRBV29-1 to TRBJ2-5; possibly TRBD1 for D (6 bases). This CDR3 has 13 amino acids. Trimming cost V 2 bases and J 5 bases, with 12 bases left between them. The germline V gene encodes CDR1 SQVTM and CDR2 ANQGSEA.